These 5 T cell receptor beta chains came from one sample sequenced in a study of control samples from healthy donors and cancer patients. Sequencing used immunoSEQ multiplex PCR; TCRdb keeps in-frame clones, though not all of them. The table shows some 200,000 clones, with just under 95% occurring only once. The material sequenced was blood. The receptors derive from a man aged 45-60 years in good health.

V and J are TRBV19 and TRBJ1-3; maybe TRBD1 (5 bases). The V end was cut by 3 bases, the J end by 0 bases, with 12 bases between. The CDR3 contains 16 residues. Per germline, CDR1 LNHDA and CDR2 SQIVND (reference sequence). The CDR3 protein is CASSMGRRGSGNTIYF. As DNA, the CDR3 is TGTGCCAGTAGTATGGGGCGAAGGGGCTCTGGAAACACCATATATTTT.

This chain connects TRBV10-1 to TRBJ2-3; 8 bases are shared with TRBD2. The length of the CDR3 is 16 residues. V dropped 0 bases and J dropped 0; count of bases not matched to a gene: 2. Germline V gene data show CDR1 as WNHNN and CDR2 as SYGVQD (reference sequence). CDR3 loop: CASSESGGGSTDTQYF. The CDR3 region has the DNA TGCGCCAGCAGTGAGTCGGGCGGGGGGAGCACAGATACGCAGTATTTT.

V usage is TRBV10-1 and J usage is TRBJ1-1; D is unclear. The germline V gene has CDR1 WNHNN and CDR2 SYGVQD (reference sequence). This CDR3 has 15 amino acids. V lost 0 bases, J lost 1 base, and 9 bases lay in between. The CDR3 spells CASSESGIRNTEAFF. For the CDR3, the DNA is TGCGCCAGCAGTGAGTCAGGGATTAGGAACACTGAAGCTTTCTTT.

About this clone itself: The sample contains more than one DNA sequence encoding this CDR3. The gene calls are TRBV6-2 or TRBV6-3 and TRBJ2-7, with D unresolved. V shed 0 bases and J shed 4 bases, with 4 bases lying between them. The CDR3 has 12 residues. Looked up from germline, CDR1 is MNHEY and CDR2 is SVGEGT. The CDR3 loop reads CASSYSRYEQYF. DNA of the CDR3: TGTGCCAGCAGTTACTCCAGGTACGAGCAGTACTTC.

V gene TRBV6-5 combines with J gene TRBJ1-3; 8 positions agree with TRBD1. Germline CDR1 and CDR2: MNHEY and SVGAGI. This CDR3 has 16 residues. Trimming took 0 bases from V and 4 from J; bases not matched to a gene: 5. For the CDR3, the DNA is TGTGCCAGCAGTTACTCGGGACAGGCGGGAGGAAACACCATATATTTT. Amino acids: CASSYSGQAGGNTIYF.